This T cell receptor beta chain was identified in a study of blood T cell repertoires in COVID-19. Study overall: Sites in the United States, Italy and Spain provided acute and convalescent COVID-19 samples. T cells, B-cell-depleted T cells, or PBMCs provided the cDNA or gDNA that served as material.

Trimming stripped 1 base from V and 2 bases from J, with 5 bases between. The CDR3 has 13 amino acids. CDR1 and CDR2 (germline): MNHNS, SASEGT. Original processing notes: Counts of nucleated cells, estimated from reference gene primer amplification, were obtained. Using immunoSEQ multiplex PCR, the repertoire was profiled, and TCRdb retains in-frame clones only, with some absent. V and J calls and clone size come straight from that table; D and trimming were deduced from the DNA. This sample yields hundreds of thousands of clones, of which 86% are seen a single time; roughly 1.4% belongs to the top ten. Turning to this clone: Other DNA sequences in this specimen translate into the identical CDR3.

This sequence originates from a woman in her twenties or thirties with active or convalescent COVID-19. The chain uses TRBV6-1 and TRBJ1-2; the D is unclear. The sample taken for sequencing was peripheral blood. The CDR3 loop is CASSEGGNYGYTF. The CDR3 nucleotides read TGTGCCAGCAGTGAAGGAGGGAACTATGGCTACACCTTC.